This TCR beta chain was obtained from a study of metastatic and nonmetastatic thyroid tumors. Until they underwent thyroid surgery, no patient had received any treatment. TCRdb redid the clone calls on the PCR reads using MiXCR. The sample has about 93,000 clones; 10% to 15% are singletons. The germline gives CDR1 LGHDT, CDR2 YNNKEL (reference sequence). J was trimmed by 3 bases and V by 2 bases; bases with no gene match: 6. CDR3 length equals 16 residues. This clone was counted ten times or more. Sequenced material: blood. The TCR originated in a female donor with papillary thyroid cancer or a benign thyroid nodule (not recorded which). Some clones in this sample may be carry-over from other donors' samples. The V and J genes are TRBV3-1 and TRBJ2-7; 11 nucleotides agree with TRBD2. The CDR3 DNA reads TGTGCCAGCAGCCAACCAACTAGCGGGAGCGTCTACGAGCAGTACTTC. As protein: CASSQPTSGSVYEQYF.